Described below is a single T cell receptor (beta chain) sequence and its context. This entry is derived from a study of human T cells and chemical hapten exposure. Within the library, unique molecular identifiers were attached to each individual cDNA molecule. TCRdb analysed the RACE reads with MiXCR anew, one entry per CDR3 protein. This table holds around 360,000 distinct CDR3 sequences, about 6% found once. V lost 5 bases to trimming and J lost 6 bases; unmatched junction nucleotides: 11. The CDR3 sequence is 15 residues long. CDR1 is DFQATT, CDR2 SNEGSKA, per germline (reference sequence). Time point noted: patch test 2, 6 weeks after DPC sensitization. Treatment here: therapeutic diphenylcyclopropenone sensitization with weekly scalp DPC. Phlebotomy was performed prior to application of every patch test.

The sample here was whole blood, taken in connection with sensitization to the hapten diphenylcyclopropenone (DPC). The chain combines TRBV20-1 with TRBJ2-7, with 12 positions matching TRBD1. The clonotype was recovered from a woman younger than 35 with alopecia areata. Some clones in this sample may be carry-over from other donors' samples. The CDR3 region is CSAASSGTGGVEQYF. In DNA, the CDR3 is TGCAGTGCTGCAAGTTCCGGGACAGGGGGCGTCGAGCAGTACTTC.